This T cell receptor beta chain emerged from a study of post-analysis software for immune sequencing data (dated by TCRdb to between 2015 and 2017). A note on the overall study: Recorded disease courses included relapsing-remitting, secondary progressive and progressive-relapsing multiple sclerosis, with some patients lacking subtype annotation. The patient repertoires were set against about 10 previously published healthy control repertoires from donors whose ages ranged from 6 to 25 years. A subset of samples was prepared in parallel using single-end sample barcoding, then pooled and co-amplified after Illumina adapter ligation. General study outcomes and caveats: When samples were clustered directly using the F measure, samples prepared in the same batch co-clustered strongly, which prompted a batch-effect correction. Compared with controls, multiple sclerosis patients had significantly lower normalized Chao1 diversity, a finding suggesting substantial peripheral T-cell clonal expansion. The control group was slightly older than the multiple sclerosis patient group. Significantly higher frequencies in patients than in controls were found for about five TRBV segments, including TRBV5-6, TRBV5-1 and TRBV20-1.

V loses 3 bases, J loses 3 bases, and the germline ends lie 13 bases apart. Based on the germline V gene, the CDR1 and CDR2 sequences are SQVTM and ANQGSEA. The CDR3, cysteine through phenylalanine, is 14 amino acids long. The entry retains the CDR3 DNA only, 42 bases that are in frame from base 1. Library generation was performed with PCR. Instrument used: Illumina HiSeq 2500. To reduce PCR and sequencing biases, unique molecular identifiers were incorporated into the TCR beta cDNA libraries. Every 1 to 10 million input T cells yielded roughly 500,000 cDNA molecules, meaning each molecule approximated one T cell. Patient libraries were prepared and sequenced with the same protocol used for the earlier healthy control dataset. Samples belonging to the same batch were prepared together, multiplexed and sequenced on a shared HiSeq lane. The study's processing was this. Raw barcoded reads were processed with MIGEC, discarding single-read molecular identifier groups before consensus assembly and CDR3 extraction. VDJtools was used for post-analysis of the clonotype tables, and diversity was normalized by down-sampling every dataset to the size of the smallest sample. To correct batch-related cross-sample contamination, repertoire overlap clustering matched CDR3 amino acid sequences but not nucleotide sequences. The public reads were reanalyzed by TCRdb: fastp trimming at Q25, MiXCR alignment, in-frame beta chains only. CDR3 protein duplicates are merged, each entry listing the most common genes and DNA. These V and J calls derive from TCRdb rather than the authors' analysis. This sample has almost 700,000 distinct CDR3 sequences in its table, and approximately 59% of those were observed once. The ten largest clonotypes hold over 9% of the sample.

This clonotype was seen a few times. Its antigen is currently not known. The input lacks base qualities; no much larger clone sits a single base away. TCR beta repertoires were profiled from peripheral blood of more than ten young patients with multiple sclerosis to demonstrate the VDJtools post-analysis software. The multiple sclerosis patients were children and adolescents ranging in age from 6 to 15 years. Sequencing input: blood. This TCR came from a girl between 2 and 10 years old with multiple sclerosis. The rearrangement joined TRBV29-1 to TRBJ2-3; 5 matching bases give a weak D call of TRBD1. The CDR3: CSVEGGQGTDTQYF. The nucleotide sequence reads TGCAGCGTTGAGGGTGGTCAGGGTACAGATACGCAGTATTTT.